This TCR beta chain came from a study of T cells in Graves' hyperthyroidism and ophthalmopathy (dated by TCRdb to 2018 to 2020). Study-wide context: Peripheral blood samples were taken at the time of initial diagnosis, prior to any treatment. The paper describes TCR Vbeta CDR3 sequencing of around 140 peripheral blood samples, made up of about 41 ophthalmopathy patients, some 76 hyperthyroidism patients and roughly 17 progressor patients. The study also compared thyroid tissue and blood T-cell repertoires from about 6 Graves' hyperthyroidism patients. To identify TCR V-J signatures that set the groups apart, the researchers used a discovery cohort of 90 to 100 patients, made up of some 41 with Graves' ophthalmopathy and 57 with stable Graves' hyperthyroidism. For training and testing, the 100 patients in the discovery cohort were randomly divided in a 7:3 ratio. Whether ophthalmopathy could be predicted prospectively was tested in an independent validation cohort made up of some 20 hyperthyroidism patients plus 17 patients who later progressed to ophthalmopathy. Once sampling was done, hyperthyroidism patients were given methimazole at a starting dose of 30 mg daily, whereas ophthalmopathy patients were given high-dose intravenous methylprednisolone.

This clonotype was seen ten or more times. No cognate antigen has been identified for it. Base-call qualities are not available, and no considerably larger clone is one nucleotide away. TCR beta CDR3 regions were amplified from RNA transcripts. A first-round RT-PCR of the TCR CDR3 used the HTBI primer set with the Qiagen OneStep RT-PCR kit. Libraries were constructed in a second round of multiplex PCR, after which size selection and purification were carried out. The libraries were sequenced on an Illumina HiSeq2000 using paired-end 100 bp reads. The paper's data handling went like this. Raw data were processed with SOAPnuke, discarding reads with adapters, uncalled bases, mean Phred below 15, or no exact constant-primer or identifier match. High-quality paired reads were merged using COPE v1.2.5, and each unique nucleotide sequence was defined as a clonotype. Clonotypes were aligned to IMGT TRBV, TRBD and TRBJ reference segments using MiTCR v1.1. Only V-J combinations with frequency above 0.0001, covering 99% to 99.2% of repertoires, were analysed. A TCS score was defined as the ratio between F50 (clonal expansion) and ExV (chaos), using BLOSUM62-based TCRdist between CDR3 peptides within each V-J. Welch's t-statistics and random forest reduced fewer than 600 V-J features to 10 to 15, which were used in a naive Bayes classifier (R e1071). Using fastp trimming at Q25 and MiXCR clonotype assembly, TCRdb reanalyzed the public sequencing data and kept in-frame beta chains. Each record represents a unique CDR3 protein, reported with the most common genes and DNA among its rows. These V and J calls rely on TCRdb rather than the paper's analysis. Across this sample there are about 560,000 distinct CDR3 sequences, with 16% seen only once. Jointly, the top ten make up more than 15% of the sample.

The full study reports these points: A model built on a 13 V-J signature distinguished ophthalmopathy from stable hyperthyroidism, reaching roughly 88% sensitivity and approximately 81% specificity in cross-validation and 80%/75% in testing. Most expanded thyroid clonotypes (frequency above 0.001) were also detected in blood, a finding suggesting that blood repertoires may reflect thyroid immune responses. In validation, the model predicted progression to ophthalmopathy a median of 6.5 months before onset, with 70% to 71% sensitivity and roughly 79% specificity. No statistical method was used to set the sample size in advance, and investigators knew the group allocation.

CDR3 length: 16 amino acids, cysteine to phenylalanine. The DNA shown is the 48-base CDR3, in frame from base 1. CDR1 and CDR2 were assigned from the germline V gene as SNHLY and FYNNEI. After removal of 2 bases from V and 5 bases from J, the junction retains 8 bases not matched to a gene. A patient counted as having stable Graves' hyperthyroidism if no progression to ophthalmopathy occurred over 18 months of follow-up. Hyperthyroidism patients were newly diagnosed, with disease duration under 2 months, and aged 18 to 65 years. Exclusion was applied to patients with uncontrolled infections, other autoimmune diseases, pregnancy or lactation. Diagnoses relied on clinical symptoms, serum thyroxine and TRAb, thyroid ultrasound and orbital computed tomography. Ficoll-Paque density gradient centrifugation was used to isolate PBMCs from about 10 ml of fresh peripheral blood. Total RNA was extracted with Trizol reagent, and quality was checked on an Agilent 2100 Bioanalyzer.

Sequenced sample: blood. The sequence was collected from a woman younger than 35 with Graves' hyperthyroidism. The sequence joins TRBV2 to TRBJ2-5, and 10 junction bases match TRBD2. The base sequence is TGTGCCAGCAGTGAATGGAGCGGGAGGGCCCTGGAGACCCAGTACTTC. Its translation reads: CASSEWSGRALETQYF.